These 21 T cell receptor beta chains were sequenced from one sample in a study of metastatic and nonmetastatic thyroid tumors. Via MiXCR, TCRdb re-called the PCR reads. The repertoire holds 20,000 to 25,000 clones, with about 13% as singletons. No treatment had been given to any patient before thyroid surgery. Sequencing was carried out using blood. These receptors originate from a female donor with papillary thyroid cancer or a benign thyroid nodule (not recorded which). Some clones in this sample may be carry-over from other donors' samples.

This clone was found many times. The chain employs TRBV9 and TRBJ2-5; D is unresolved. Germline V lookup: CDR1 SGDLS, CDR2 YYNGEE. The CDR3 is made up of 13 amino acids. Trimming cost V 0 bases and J 6 bases, with 9 bases left between them. CDR3 loop: CASSVATGQTQYF. CDR3 sequence (DNA): TGTGCCAGCAGCGTAGCTACGGGCCAGACCCAGTACTTC.

In its sample, this clone was seen many times. The CDR3 DNA reads as TGTGCCAGTAGTATCGGACGGAATACGCAGTATTTT. Amino acids: CASSIGRNTQYF. V usage is TRBV19 and J usage is TRBJ2-3; no clear D gene. Germline CDR1 and CDR2: LNHDA and SQIVND (reference sequence). The CDR3 extends over 12 amino acids. V lost 3 bases, J lost 7 bases, and 8 bases lay in between.

The chain carries TRBV11-3 and TRBJ1-2, with a tentative D call TRBD1 (5 bases). The CDR3 spans 13 residues. Between the trimmed V and J ends, which lost 2 bases and 4 bases, there was a span of 8 bases. Germline-derived CDR1 and CDR2 are SGHNT and YENEEA. This CDR3 reads CASSLNQGYGYTF. The CDR3 nucleotides read TGTGCCAGCAGCTTAAATCAGGGCTATGGCTACACCTTC.

This clone was seen at least ten times. The V call is TRBV27, the J call TRBJ2-7; D remains unclear. The V gene lost 2 bases and the J gene lost 3 bases, with 11 bases spanning the gap. CDR3 length: 14 amino acids. Germline V lookup: CDR1 MNHEY, CDR2 SMNVEV (reference sequence). CDR3: CASSLLWGDYEQYF. The DNA of the CDR3 is TGTGCCAGCAGTTTACTTTGGGGTGACTACGAGCAGTACTTC.

In this sample, this clone is medium-sized. J is TRBJ2-3 and V is TRBV6-2 or TRBV6-3, with TRBD2 matching 10 bases. V lost 2 bases and J lost 4; bases outside the gene matches: 6. This CDR3 has 16 amino acids. Germline CDR1 and CDR2: MNHEY and SVGEGT. The CDR3 loop reads CASSYGTSASPDTQYF. As DNA, the CDR3 is TGTGCCAGCAGTTACGGGACTAGCGCTTCTCCAGATACGCAGTATTTT.

V gene TRBV7-9 combines with J gene TRBJ2-7; D is unclear. Deletions cut 8 bases from V and 1 base from J, with 12 bases between. The CDR3 has 13 residues. Germline V gene sequence: CDR1 SEHNR, CDR2 FQNEAQ (reference sequence). The CDR3 spells CASHLKGSYEQYF. CDR3 sequence (DNA): TGTGCCAGCCACCTTAAAGGGTCCTACGAGCAGTACTTC.

This clone has more than one count but fewer than ten. This chain joins TRBV2 and TRBJ2-3; TRBD1 is a possible D gene (6 bases). Between the trimmed V and J ends, which lost 2 bases and 4 bases, there was a span of 13 bases. The germline V gene encodes CDR1 SNHLY and CDR2 FYNNEI. The CDR3 is made up of 15 amino acids. The CDR3 loop reads CASSESLRGSDTQYF. The CDR3 DNA sequence: TGTGCCAGCAGTGAATCTCTGAGGGGGTCAGATACGCAGTATTTT.

Sample share makes this clone medium-sized. The chain couples TRBV6-1 to TRBJ1-2, with a possible D match to TRBD1 (5 bases). The CDR3 length is 14 residues. Trimming pared 2 bases from V and 4 bases from J, leaving 11 bases between. The germline gives CDR1 MNHNS, CDR2 SASEGT. DNA for the CDR3: TGTGCCAGCAGTGAACCGGGGGGTGGCTATGGCTACACCTTC. It specifies CASSEPGGGYGYTF.

The CDR3 bases are TGTGCCTGGAGCATGCGGGAGTCGGATCAGCCCCAGCATTTT. This encodes CAWSMRESDQPQHF. V is TRBV30 and J is TRBJ1-5; D remains unclear. In germline, CDR1 is GTSNPN, CDR2 SVGIG (reference sequence). The length of the CDR3 is 14 residues. V lost 3 bases to trimming and J lost 5 bases, with 14 bases between them.

This clone was seen repeatedly, ten times or more. The chain recombines TRBV12-3 or TRBV12-4 with TRBJ1-4, with 9 bases lining up with TRBD1. The J segment lost 8 bases and the V segment lost 5 bases, leaving 9 bases of the junction unmatched. CDR3 length: 15 amino acids. This CDR3 is CASSDTGTGQEKLFF. Here the CDR3 DNA reads TGTGCCAGCAGTGATACCGGGACAGGGCAAGAAAAACTGTTTTTT.

The table lists this clone with many counts. The gene calls are TRBV5-4 and TRBJ1-1; the D is unclear. Trimming pared 0 bases from V and 7 bases from J, leaving 10 bases between. CDR3 length: 13 amino acids. Germline CDR1 SGHNT, CDR2 YYREEE (reference sequence). The CDR3 region has the DNA TGTGCCAGCAGCTTGGTCTTTGATAGTGAAGCTTTCTTT. Translated: CASSLVFDSEAFF.

This clone is judged hyperexpanded. The J gene is TRBJ2-7, the V gene TRBV11-2, with 7 positions matching TRBD2. V lost 2 bases, J lost 3 bases, and 7 bases stayed unmatched. CDR1 and CDR2 (germline): SGHAT, FQNNGV. The CDR3 contains 15 residues. In DNA form, the CDR3 reads TGTGCCAGCAGCTTAACCGACTCGGGGGGCTACGAGCAGTACTTC. Translated, it gives CASSLTDSGGYEQYF.

To note about this clone: Being one base from a much bigger clone, this may be a read error. The conserved phenylalanine or tryptophan is not found at the CDR3 terminus, so this likely reflects a read error. The chain couples TRBV12-3 or TRBV12-4 to TRBJ2-5; D is uncertain. This CDR3 spans 14 amino acids. The chain's CDR3 is CASSLTPGSGTQYL. For the CDR3, the DNA is TGTGCCAGTAGTTTAACACCGGGCTCTGGGACCCAGTACCTC.

In its sample, this clone was seen many times. This chain links TRBV6-2 or TRBV6-3 with TRBJ1-5; D might be TRBD1 (5 bases). V lost 0 bases and J 0 bases, leaving 9 bases between the germline ends. Germline lookup yields CDR1 MNHEY and CDR2 SVGEGT. CDR3 length: 16 residues. The CDR3 DNA follows: TGTGCCAGCAGTTACTCAGGACACTATAGCAATCAGCCCCAGCATTTT. Its protein is CASSYSGHYSNQPQHF.

This clone was seen a single time. At one end, the junction sequence differs from germline, possibly due to a read error. The chain joins TRBV20-1 to TRBJ2-7, with D perhaps TRBD1 (5 bases). The CDR3 is 14 amino acids. Germline loops: CDR1 DFQATT, CDR2 SNEGSKA (reference sequence). CDR3: CSASAPTATYEKYF. CDR3 nucleotide sequence: TGTAGTGCTAGTGCCCCGACAGCAACCTACGAGAAGTACTTC.

V gene TRBV11-2 combines with J gene TRBJ2-7; 11 bases match TRBD2. V gave up 5 bases and J gave up 0 bases; unmatched junction bases: 12. In germline, CDR1 is SGHAT, CDR2 FQNNGV. The CDR3 runs 18 residues. The CDR3: CASSAKGASGRSSYEQYF. The CDR3 DNA is TGTGCCAGCAGCGCCAAAGGGGCTAGCGGGAGGTCCTCCTACGAGCAGTACTTC.

This clone was detected many times. The chain joins TRBV20-1 to TRBJ2-5; D call uncertain. Trimming pared 3 bases from V and 2 bases from J, leaving 22 bases between. Germline V CDR1 and CDR2: DFQATT, SNEGSKA (reference sequence). The CDR3 contains 17 residues. The CDR3 reads CSASGSMSVWAQETQYF. In DNA, the CDR3 is TGCAGTGCTAGTGGGTCGATGTCAGTCTGGGCACAAGAGACCCAGTACTTC.

The chain combines TRBV30 with TRBJ2-3, with 8 bases fitting TRBD2. CDR1 is GTSNPN and CDR2 is SVGIG in the germline V gene (reference sequence). The CDR3 has 16 amino acids. V gave up 0 bases and J gave up 1 base; unmatched junction bases: 6. The CDR3 reads CAWSVREGSRTDTQYF. Written as DNA, the CDR3 is TGTGCCTGGAGTGTACGGGAGGGGTCACGCACAGATACGCAGTATTTT.

Notes on this clone: This may arise from a read error, as a much more abundant clone is one base away. The chain combines TRBV3-1 with TRBJ2-7; tentative D call: TRBD2 (6 bases). The germline V gene encodes CDR1 LGHDT and CDR2 YNNKEL (reference sequence). The CDR3 has 14 amino acids. CDR3 protein: CASSQAGARYERYF. CDR3 DNA: TGTGCCAGCAGCCAAGCGGGAGCTCGCTACGAGCGGTACTTC.

In its sample, this clone was seen many times. CDR3 in DNA: TGCGCCAGCAGCCAAGACAGGGGGCTTGACCCCTCCTACAATGAGCAGTTCTTC. Amino acids: CASSQDRGLDPSYNEQFF. This chain connects TRBV4-1 to TRBJ2-1, with 8 bases aligning to TRBD1. This CDR3 region has 18 residues. The germline gives CDR1 MGHRA, CDR2 YSYEKL. The ends lost 0 bases at V and 0 bases at J; junction bases unmatched: 7.

The chain combines TRBV6-2 or TRBV6-3 with TRBJ2-1; 7 bases are a match to TRBD2. This CDR3 region has 15 residues. CDR1 MNHEY and CDR2 SVGEGT come from the germline V gene. V lost 2 bases, J lost 10 bases, and 11 bases stayed unmatched. The CDR3 sequence: CASSYRASGGNEQFF. CDR3 sequence (DNA): TGTGCCAGCAGTTACAGGGCTAGCGGAGGTAACGAGCAGTTCTTC.